Listed here are 29 T cell receptor beta chains from one sample, sequenced in a study of T-cell reconstitution after alpha-beta-depleted transplantation in children. TCRbeta library construction was performed incorporating unique molecular identifiers. TCRdb itself ran the PCR reads through MiXCR, one entry per CDR3 protein. The sample consists of 670,000 or so distinct CDR3 sequences, around 14% of them appearing once. The source material was PBMCs, sampled before TCRalphabeta/CD19-depleted stem cell transplant. The receptors originated from a girl aged 2-9 years with congenital amegakaryocytic thrombocytopenia, due to receive a stem cell transplant.

The sample holds many counts of this clonotype. The chain couples TRBV20-1 to TRBJ2-5; 12 nucleotides agree with TRBD2. The V gene end was trimmed by 2 bases and the J gene end by 5 bases; junction bases not matched to a gene: 9. CDR1 and CDR2 from the germline V gene are DFQATT and SNEGSKA (reference sequence). The CDR3 sequence is 16 residues long. As DNA, the CDR3 is TGCAGTGCTAGACCTAAACGACTAGCGGGAGCCGAGACCCAGTACTTC. This sequence encodes CSARPKRLAGAETQYF.

In this sample, this clonotype turned up a few times. The V gene is TRBV12-3 or TRBV12-4, the J gene TRBJ1-1; the D is unclear. V lost 8 bases, J lost 5 bases, and 15 bases lay in between. The CDR3 has 13 amino acids. Written as DNA, the CDR3 is TGTGCCAGCGTTAGAAGCTTAATGACTGAAGCTTTCTTT. This gives the protein CASVRSLMTEAFF.

This clonotype was recorded a few times. This chain links TRBV2 with TRBJ2-5; 9 bases are shared with TRBD1. V shed 6 bases, J shed 5 bases, and the junction held 10 bases outside the gene matches. From germline, CDR1 is SNHLY and CDR2 FYNNEI. CDR3 size: 15 residues. In DNA form, the CDR3 reads TGTGCCAGCAGAGAGGGACAGGGAGTATTGGAGACCCAGTACTTC. Translating gives CASREGQGVLETQYF.

On this clonotype: A much larger clone lies a single base off, so this may be a read error. V usage is TRBV7-6 and J usage is TRBJ2-1; D gene uncertain. V lost 2 bases to trimming and J lost 6 bases, with 20 bases between them. CDR3 size: 17 residues. Per germline, CDR1 SGHVS and CDR2 FNYEAQ. CDR3 in DNA: TGTGCCAGCAGCTTATCAGGCCCGGAGAACCGACGCAATGAGCAGTTCTTC. Translated, it gives CASSLSGPENRRNEQFF.

This clonotype was counted a few times. CDR3 in DNA: TGTGCCAGCAGCCATGGTTTATACAATGAGCAGTTCTTC. Its translation: CASSHGLYNEQFF. The chain is built from TRBV7-2 and TRBJ2-1, with unresolved D. This CDR3 contains 13 residues. Germline V gene data show CDR1 as SGHTA and CDR2 as FQGNSA. The ends were cut back, 5 bases at V and 4 bases at J, with 9 bases in the middle.

This clonotype has just one count. The chain combines TRBV19 with TRBJ1-2, with D uncertain. V was pared by 4 bases and J by 8 bases, with 17 bases between. Per the germline V gene, CDR1 is LNHDA and CDR2 is SQIVND (reference sequence). The CDR3 length is 14 residues. CDR3 in amino acids: CASSTLGVLEGYTF. Here the CDR3 DNA reads TGTGCCAGTAGTACCCTCGGCGTTCTGGAAGGCTACACCTTC.

This clonotype was detected ten times or more. This chain connects TRBV20-1 to TRBJ1-2; tentatively, D is TRBD1 (6 bases). The germline gives CDR1 DFQATT, CDR2 SNEGSKA (reference sequence). The V and J ends lost 6 bases and 5 bases respectively, with 10 bases between them. The CDR3 is 11 residues long. The CDR3, as DNA: TGCAGTGCAACGGACAGTTATGGCTACACCTTC. Translating it yields CSATDSYGYTF.

This clonotype was counted ten times or more. The J gene is TRBJ2-2, the V gene TRBV27; a weak D match, TRBD1 (6 bases). Germline V gene data show CDR1 as MNHEY and CDR2 as SMNVEV (reference sequence). CDR3 size: 16 residues. V shed 0 bases and J shed 1 base, with 9 bases lying between them. CDR3 sequence: CASSLSDRLNTGELFF. The DNA of the CDR3 is TGTGCCAGCAGTTTATCAGACAGGTTGAACACCGGGGAGCTGTTTTTT.

This clonotype was detected a few times. The chain recombines TRBV15 with TRBJ1-2, with D possibly matching TRBD1 (5 bases). In germline, CDR1 is LNHNV, CDR2 YYDKDF (reference sequence). The CDR3 covers 13 residues. Trimming cost V 9 bases and J 3 bases, with 14 bases left between them. The CDR3 sequence is CATSHGTDYGYTF. The DNA of the CDR3 is TGTGCCACTTCGCACGGGACGGACTATGGCTACACCTTC. The whole variable domain, remainder taken from reference TRBV15 and TRBJ1-2, is DAMVIQNPRYQVTQFGKPVTLSCSQTLNHNVMYWYQQKSSQAPKLLFHYYDKDFNNEADTPDNFQSRRPNTSFCFLDIRSPGLGDTAMYLCATSHGTDYGYTFGSGTRLTVV.

About this clonotype: A read error is possible here, since a much larger clone lies one base away. The chain links TRBV12-3 or TRBV12-4 to TRBJ2-2; TRBD2 matches at 11 bases. The CDR3 runs to 15 residues. J lost 6 bases, V lost 10 bases, and 10 bases had no gene match. CDR3: CATQLLAGDAGELFF. CDR3 DNA sequence: TGTGCCACCCAACTACTAGCGGGAGACGCCGGGGAGCTGTTTTTT.

This clonotype was counted a few times. The J gene is TRBJ2-1, the V gene TRBV20-1; D may be TRBD2 (6 bases). Trimming stripped 8 bases from V and 5 bases from J, with 16 bases between. The CDR3 runs 13 residues. Germline CDR1 is DFQATT and CDR2 is SNEGSKA (reference sequence). CDR3 DNA sequence: TGCAGTCCAAACACTGGGGGGAACAATGAGCAGTTCTTC. It translates to CSPNTGGNNEQFF.

This clonotype has a count of ten or more. J is TRBJ2-7 and V is TRBV12-3 or TRBV12-4, with D tentatively TRBD2 (5 bases). The CDR3 is 13 amino acids. V dropped 8 bases and J dropped 4 bases, with 15 bases sitting between them. CDR3 sequence reads: CASAGPRRYEQYF. The CDR3 DNA follows: TGTGCCAGCGCGGGCCCTCGACGGTACGAGCAGTACTTC.

The chain employs TRBV27 and TRBJ1-2; 10 nucleotides match TRBD1. V shed 3 bases and J 5 bases; nucleotides not matched to a gene: 3. The germline V gene encodes CDR1 MNHEY and CDR2 SMNVEV (reference sequence). This CDR3 spans 14 amino acids. CDR3 DNA: TGTGCCAGCAGTTTTTCGGACAGGGGGTATGGCTACACCTTC. It yields the protein CASSFSDRGYGYTF.

This chain connects TRBV4-1 to TRBJ2-7; D may be TRBD2 (5 bases). V lost 2 bases, J lost 7 bases, and 15 bases lay in between. The CDR3 sequence is 14 residues long. Germline CDR1 MGHRA, CDR2 YSYEKL. CDR3 bases: TGCGCCAGCAGCCAACCGGGCCAGCGGCGGGAGCAGTACTTC. It codes for CASSQPGQRREQYF.

This clonotype was recorded many times. The chain links TRBV11-2 to TRBJ1-2, with 7 positions matching TRBD1. This CDR3 is built from 16 residues. V gave up 5 bases and J gave up 2 bases; unmatched junction bases: 11. The germline V gene encodes CDR1 SGHAT and CDR2 FQNNGV. The CDR3 DNA reads TGTGCCAGCAGCAAAATCCCCGGGACAGTCAACTATGGCTACACCTTC. Translation: CASSKIPGTVNYGYTF.

This clonotype has ten or more counts. V and J are TRBV6-1 and TRBJ2-3; the match to TRBD2 covers 11 bases. The trim removed 8 bases at V and 0 bases at J, leaving 1 base unmatched. The CDR3 length is 14 residues. Germline assignment: CDR1 MNHNS and CDR2 SASEGT. DNA for the CDR3: TGTGCCAGCCGGACTAGCGGGAGCACAGATACGCAGTATTTT. Its protein product is CASRTSGSTDTQYF.

The chain employs TRBV12-3 or TRBV12-4 and TRBJ2-5, with D uncertain. The length of the CDR3 is 16 residues. Trimming pared 5 bases from V and 5 bases from J, leaving 21 bases between. CDR3 bases: TGTGCCAGCAGTCCCTTTCCCGAGTCGGTGAGGGAGACCCAGTACTTC. It yields the protein CASSPFPESVRETQYF.

This clonotype was observed a handful of times. CDR3 nucleotide sequence: TGTGCCAGCAGTTACGACGGGACCTCTGGGGCCAACGTCCTGACTTTC. It translates to CASSYDGTSGANVLTF. This chain uses TRBV6-5 with TRBJ2-6; D tentatively reads TRBD1 or TRBD2 (5 bases each). CDR3 length equals 16 residues. Germline loops: CDR1 MNHEY, CDR2 SVGAGI. V was trimmed by 2 bases and J by 0 bases, leaving 8 bases between them.

This clonotype came up many times. The V call is TRBV7-9, the J call TRBJ1-3; D gene ambiguous. CDR3 length equals 12 residues. The germline V gene encodes CDR1 SEHNR and CDR2 FQNEAQ (reference sequence). The V gene lost 3 bases and the J gene lost 4 bases, with 4 bases spanning the gap. The CDR3 sequence: CASSFDGNTIYF. As DNA, the CDR3 is TGTGCCAGCAGCTTCGACGGAAACACCATATATTTT.

This clonotype was detected ten times or more. V gene TRBV5-1 combines with J gene TRBJ2-2, with no clear D. V shed 1 base and J shed 2 bases, with 12 bases lying between them. Germline CDR1 SGHRS, CDR2 YFSETQ. The CDR3 is 16 amino acids. CDR3 DNA sequence: TGCGCCAGCAGCTTGTTTTCCCGATCAAACACCGGGGAGCTGTTTTTT. Protein: CASSLFSRSNTGELFF.

V is TRBV5-1 and J is TRBJ1-5; TRBD1 matches 7 bases. CDR1 and CDR2 (germline): SGHRS, YFSETQ. J was trimmed by 5 bases and V by 1 base; bases with no gene match: 6. The CDR3 totals 15 residues. CDR3 coding DNA: TGCGCCAGCAGCTTGACAGGGACAGTAGATCAGCCCCAGCATTTT. Its translation is CASSLTGTVDQPQHF.

This clonotype was picked up a small number of times. J is TRBJ2-5 and V is TRBV7-9; no clear D. The V end was cut by 2 bases, the J end by 5 bases, with 9 bases between. CDR3 length: 13 residues. CDR1 SEHNR and CDR2 FQNEAQ come from the germline V gene (reference sequence). The CDR3, as DNA: TGTGCCAGCAGCTTAATTCGCCTTGAGACCCAGTACTTC. It codes for CASSLIRLETQYF.

This chain connects TRBV20-1 to TRBJ2-1, with D perhaps matching TRBD2 (6 bases). The CDR3 has 16 amino acids. Germline V gene data show CDR1 as DFQATT and CDR2 as SNEGSKA (reference sequence). V was cut by 0 bases and J by 9 bases, with 21 bases left in between. CDR3 in DNA: TGCAGTGCTAGAGATCCGCTAGCGTCTGGCGGGGCTGAGCAGTTCTTC. Its translation is CSARDPLASGGAEQFF.

The chain carries TRBV5-1 and TRBJ2-7, with D perhaps matching TRBD2 (6 bases). The CDR3 sequence is 14 residues long. Germline CDR1 and CDR2: SGHRS and YFSETQ. The V and J ends lost 0 bases and 3 bases respectively, with 10 bases between them. Here the CDR3 reads CASSLVTSRYEQYF. The CDR3 DNA sequence: TGCGCCAGCAGCTTGGTTACTAGCCGCTACGAGCAGTACTTC.

This clonotype was recorded at least ten times. The gene calls are TRBV12-3 or TRBV12-4 and TRBJ1-2, with unresolved D. V shed 7 bases and J shed 6 bases, with 15 bases lying between them. This CDR3 is 13 amino acids long. CDR3 nucleotide sequence: TGTGCCAGCAAACAGACATTGGAGGATGGCTACACCTTC. Translating gives CASKQTLEDGYTF.

This clonotype was found a few times. This chain joins TRBV29-1 and TRBJ2-4; 8 nucleotides line up with TRBD1. There are 14 residues in the CDR3. Germline V gene sequence: CDR1 SQVTM, CDR2 ANQGSEA. J was trimmed by 0 bases and V by 5 bases; bases with no gene match: 3. CDR3 region: CSVQGALAKNIQYF. The DNA for the CDR3 is TGCAGCGTTCAGGGGGCCCTAGCCAAAAACATTCAGTACTTC.

This clonotype was observed at least ten times. The J gene is TRBJ2-5, the V gene TRBV20-1, with D possibly called TRBD1 or TRBD2 (5 bases each). V gave up 4 bases and J gave up 1 base, with 7 bases separating them. This CDR3 is built from 12 residues. CDR1 and CDR2 from the germline V gene are DFQATT and SNEGSKA (reference sequence). In DNA, the CDR3 is TGCAGTGCTAATGGGGGCCAAGAGACCCAGTACTTC. Amino acid sequence: CSANGGQETQYF.

This clonotype was detected ten times or more. The V call is TRBV10-3, the J call TRBJ1-2; possible D gene TRBD1, 6 bases. The CDR3 has 15 residues. V lost 3 bases, J lost 2 bases, and 13 bases lay in between. Germline V gene sequence: CDR1 ENHRY, CDR2 SYGVKD. CDR3 nucleotide sequence: TGTGCCATCAGTGACAGGGACATATCCAACTATGGCTACACCTTC. Amino acid sequence: CAISDRDISNYGYTF.

Only a few counts were recorded for this clonotype. The genes are TRBV6-5 and TRBJ2-7; TRBD1 is a possible D gene (5 bases). The V gene's germline CDR1 is MNHEY and CDR2 SVGAGI. The CDR3 sequence is 14 residues long. Trimming stripped 5 bases from V and 2 bases from J, with 13 bases between. CDR3 region: CASSNLAGTYEQYF. CDR3 bases: TGTGCCAGCAGTAACTTGGCAGGGACCTACGAGCAGTACTTC.